Listed below are T cell receptor beta chains from one sample, sequenced in a study of blood T cell repertoires in COVID-19. Sequenced by immunoSEQ multiplex PCR; TCRdb stores in-frame clones only, minus some. The sample holds some 44,000 clones, about 90% seen once. The sample was peripheral blood. The receptors were sampled from a human donor in a cohort sampled during active COVID-19. Both conserved end residues are part of each CDR3. The D gene is left open where the match is weak. The size of a clone is reported for some rows only, either as once, few or many, or as a class for expanded clones.

J gene,V gene,clone size,D gene,CDR3 protein,CDR3 DNA
TRBJ2-5,TRBV20-1,once,TRBD2,CSASRLAGGRLETQYF,TGCAGTGCTAGTAGGCTAGCGGGGGGGCGGTTGGAGACCCAGTACTTC
TRBJ2-5,TRBV10-3,NA,TRBD1,CAISDGQGIGETQYF,TGTGCCATCAGTGACGGACAGGGGATTGGGGAGACCCAGTACTTC
TRBJ2-4,TRBV5-6,NA,NA,CARGGGLGGSSQYF,TGTGCCAGAGGTGGTGGGCTAGGGGGATCATCACAGTACTTC
TRBJ2-7,TRBV6-5,NA,TRBD1,CASSYSTGSSYEQYF,TGTGCCAGCAGTTACTCGACAGGGAGCTCCTACGAGCAGTACTTC
TRBJ1-5,TRBV7-2,NA,NA,CASSFSGSSNQPQHF,TGTGCCAGCAGCTTTTCAGGGTCTAGCAATCAGCCCCAGCATTTT
TRBJ1-2,TRBV2,once,TRBD1,CARKEGQANPGYTF,TGTGCCAGAAAAGAAGGACAGGCGAACCCTGGCTACACCTTC
TRBJ2-1,TRBV5-1,once,TRBD1,CASNRGPSYNEQFF,TGCGCCAGCAACAGGGGGCCCTCCTACAATGAGCAGTTCTTC
TRBJ2-1,TRBV29-1,NA,NA,CSVGGTGYNEQFF,TGCAGCGTTGGGGGGACTGGCTACAATGAGCAGTTCTTC
TRBJ2-7,TRBV6-1,NA,NA,CATHGPGESSYEQYF,TGTGCCACCCACGGCCCGGGGGAGAGCTCCTACGAGCAGTACTTC
TRBJ2-1,TRBV5-4,NA,TRBD2,CASSFGLAGSGEQFF,TGTGCCAGCAGCTTTGGACTAGCGGGGAGCGGTGAGCAGTTCTTC
TRBJ2-7,TRBV4-1,NA,TRBD1,CASSQASRGLNEQYF,TGCGCCAGCAGCCAAGCTTCCAGGGGGCTCAACGAGCAGTACTTC
TRBJ2-3,TRBV5-6,NA,NA,CASNFRDIFTDTQYF,TGTGCCAGCAACTTCCGGGACATCTTCACAGATACGCAGTATTTT
TRBJ1-5,TRBV19,NA,NA,CASSPRGGGGNQPQHF,TGTGCCAGTAGCCCTAGGGGCGGTGGGGGCAATCAGCCCCAGCATTTT
TRBJ2-1,TRBV5-1,NA,TRBD2,CASSPLTSGSSYNEQFF,TGCGCCAGCAGCCCCTTGACTAGCGGTAGTTCCTACAATGAGCAGTTCTTC
TRBJ2-7,TRBV27,NA,NA,CASSSSRVYEQYF,TGTGCCAGCAGTTCCTCCAGGGTCTACGAGCAGTACTTC
TRBJ2-3,TRBV2,NA,TRBD2,CASSVERGSRDTQYF,TGTGCCAGCAGTGTGGAGCGGGGGTCAAGAGATACGCAGTATTTT
TRBJ2-1,TRBV6-6,NA,TRBD2,CASSYLAGSHEQFF,TGTGCCAGCAGTTACCTAGCGGGGTCGCATGAGCAGTTCTTC
TRBJ1-4,TRBV4-3,NA,NA,CASSQDPRGAVAVLGTNEKLFF,TGCGCCAGCAGCCAAGACCCTCGGGGGGCAGTAGCTGTTTTGGGGACTAATGAAAAACTGTTTTTT
TRBJ1-6,TRBV5-1,NA,NA,CASSLHPLQGPLHF,TGCGCCAGCAGCTTGCACCCACTACAGGGTCCCCTCCACTTT
TRBJ2-7,TRBV27,NA,TRBD2,CASRRTSGGYEQYF,TGTGCCAGCAGGCGGACTAGCGGGGGATACGAGCAGTACTTC
TRBJ1-4,TRBV30,NA,NA,CAWSVVGIQGREKLFF,TGTGCCTGGAGTGTTGTCGGCATCCAGGGGAGAGAAAAACTGTTTTTT
TRBJ1-1,TRBV10-3,NA,TRBD1,CAISGTGGMSNTEAFF,TGTGCCATCTCCGGGACAGGGGGCATGTCGAACACTGAAGCTTTCTTT
TRBJ2-1,TRBV9,once,NA,CASSQGLGGNEQFF,TGTGCCAGCTCCCAAGGATTGGGAGGCAATGAGCAGTTCTTC
TRBJ2-7,TRBV5-1,NA,NA,CASSYGQAYEQYF,TGCGCCAGCAGCTACGGACAAGCCTACGAGCAGTACTTC